These 9 T cell receptor beta chains were all obtained from the same sample, sequenced in a study of cytomegalovirus exposure and HLA in healthy donors. The PCR was carried out with 60 Vbeta primers and 13 Jbeta primers. The protocol was immunoSEQ multiplex PCR, while the TCRdb copy is restricted to in-frame clones and leaves out a portion. This table has approximately 190,000 clones, over 70% appearing once. The sequencing sample was made of PBMCs. The receptors stem from a man aged 35-49 years in good health and CMV-seropositive.

V and J are TRBV5-4 and TRBJ2-3, with no clear D. The CDR3 has 11 amino acids. CDR1 is SGHNT, CDR2 YYREEE, per germline (reference sequence). Trimming removed 1 base from V and 7 bases from J, with 4 bases in between. The CDR3 is CASSLSYTQYF. The DNA of the CDR3 is TGTGCCAGCAGCTTGTCGTATACGCAGTATTTT.

The chain combines TRBV4-1 with TRBJ2-3, with D unclear. The CDR3 loop spans 16 amino acids. Germline lookup yields CDR1 MGHRA and CDR2 YSYEKL. V lost 4 bases and J 0 bases, leaving 14 bases between the germline ends. The CDR3 DNA is TGCGCCAGCAGCCCGCTTCTGGGCCTTAGCACAGATACGCAGTATTTT. Amino acid sequence: CASSPLLGLSTDTQYF.

The chain joins TRBV7-8 to TRBJ1-3, with D possibly being TRBD1 (6 bases). The CDR3 runs to 18 residues. The germline gives CDR1 SGHVS, CDR2 FQNEAQ. Trimming left V 3 bases short and J 0 bases short, with 18 bases between. The CDR3: CASSFLGQPVSSGNTIYF. CDR3 DNA sequence: TGTGCCAGCAGCTTCCTAGGACAGCCAGTGTCCTCTGGAAACACCATATATTTT.

Here the CDR3 DNA reads TGTGCCAGCAGCCACCGGACTAGCAGCTCCTACGAGCAGTACTTC. It encodes CASSHRTSSSYEQYF. The chain links TRBV5-4 to TRBJ2-7; the match to TRBD2 covers 8 bases. The J segment lost 0 bases and the V segment lost 4 bases, leaving 6 bases of the junction unmatched. This CDR3 region has 15 residues. Germline loops: CDR1 SGHNT, CDR2 YYREEE (reference sequence).

At least ten counts were recorded for this clone. This rearrangement joins TRBV10-3 to TRBJ2-1, with TRBD2 matching over 8 bases. CDR3 size: 15 residues. The V gene end was trimmed by 8 bases and the J gene end by 8 bases; junction bases not matched to a gene: 14. The V gene's germline CDR1 is ENHRY and CDR2 SYGVKD. The CDR3 coding sequence is TGTGCCATCTCCCGTAGAGATAGCGGGACGGATGAGCAGTTCTTC. It yields the protein CAISRRDSGTDEQFF.

This clone was found once. This chain links TRBV5-5 with TRBJ1-3; 7 bases are shared with TRBD1. With V trimmed by 2 bases and J by 0 bases, 5 bases remained unmatched. Germline CDR1 and CDR2: SGHKS and YYEKEE (reference sequence). The CDR3 sequence is 16 residues long. CDR3 sequence (DNA): TGTGCCAGCAGCTTTGGACAGGTCAACTCTGGAAACACCATATATTTT. Translating it yields CASSFGQVNSGNTIYF.

This chain connects TRBV5-1 to TRBJ2-3; 7 nucleotides agree with TRBD2. CDR1 is SGHRS, CDR2 YFSETQ, per germline. The CDR3 loop spans 15 amino acids. V lost 4 bases, J lost 4 bases, and 9 bases stayed unmatched. The chain's CDR3 is CASSPLSGGADTQYF. CDR3 in DNA: TGCGCCAGCAGCCCCTTGTCTGGGGGGGCAGATACGCAGTATTTT.

As regards this clone: The junction shows a germline mismatch at one end, possibly a read error. The genes are TRBV2 and TRBJ1-1, with TRBD1 matching over 7 bases. The CDR3 sequence is 15 residues long. Per the germline V gene, CDR1 is SNHLY and CDR2 is FYNNEI. Here the CDR3 reads CATSNDRVKNTEAFF. The CDR3 DNA reads TGTGCCACCAGTAATGACAGGGTGAAGAACACTGAAGCTTTCTTT.

The rearrangement uses TRBV27 and TRBJ2-7; no definite D call. CDR3 size: 12 residues. Germline CDR1 reads MNHEY; CDR2 reads SMNVEV (reference sequence). Trimming removed 4 bases from V and 4 bases from J, with 8 bases in between. As DNA, the CDR3 is TGTGCCAGCAGTTCTTCCCTGTACGAGCAGTACTTC. Encoded protein: CASSSSLYEQYF.